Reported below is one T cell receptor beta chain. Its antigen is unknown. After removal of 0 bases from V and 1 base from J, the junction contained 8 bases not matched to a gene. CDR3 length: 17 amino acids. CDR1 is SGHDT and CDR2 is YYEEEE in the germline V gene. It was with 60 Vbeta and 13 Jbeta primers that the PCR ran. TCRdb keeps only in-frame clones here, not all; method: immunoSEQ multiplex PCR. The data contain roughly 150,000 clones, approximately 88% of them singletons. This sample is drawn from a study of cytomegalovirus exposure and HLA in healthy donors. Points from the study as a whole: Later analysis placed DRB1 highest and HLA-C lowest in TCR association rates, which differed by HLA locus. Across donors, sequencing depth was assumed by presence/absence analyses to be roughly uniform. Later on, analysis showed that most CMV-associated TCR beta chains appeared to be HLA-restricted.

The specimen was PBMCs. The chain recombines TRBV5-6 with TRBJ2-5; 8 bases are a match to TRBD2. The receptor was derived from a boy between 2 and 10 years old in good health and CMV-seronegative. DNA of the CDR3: TGTGCCAGCAGCTTGGCCTTGACTAGCGCTACCCAAGAGACCCAGTACTTC. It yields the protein CASSLALTSATQETQYF. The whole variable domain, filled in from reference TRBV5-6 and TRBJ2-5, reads DAGVTQSPTHLIKTRGQQVTLRCSPKSGHDTVSWYQQALGQGPQFIFQYYEEEERQRGNFPDRFSGHQFPNYSSELNVNALLLGDSALYLCASSLALTSATQETQYFGPGTRLLVL.